A selection of T cell receptor beta chains follows, all from one sample in a study of cytomegalovirus exposure and HLA in healthy donors. Profiled with immunoSEQ multiplex PCR; TCRdb holds only in-frame clones, not every one. The sample holds about 110,000 clones, approximately 89% seen once. The sample comprised PBMCs. The source is a woman younger than 35 in good health and CMV-seronegative. The CDR3 runs from the conserved cysteine through the conserved F or W. The order of the fields is J gene, V gene, clone size, D gene, CDR3 DNA, CDR3 protein. The D gene is left open where the match is weak. The size entry is marked missing in some rows and otherwise reads once, few, many or a size class.

J gene: TRBJ2-3
V gene: TRBV7-3
clone size: NA
D gene: TRBD2
CDR3 DNA: TGTGCCAGCAGCCCAAGCGGGATCCGGACCACAGATACGCAGTATTTT
CDR3 protein: CASSPSGIRTTDTQYF

J gene: TRBJ1-4
V gene: TRBV20-1
clone size: NA
D gene: NA
CDR3 DNA: TGCAGTGCTAGGCGGGACGTAAAACTGTTTTTT
CDR3 protein: CSARRDVKLFF

J gene: TRBJ1-6
V gene: TRBV4-1
clone size: few
D gene: NA
CDR3 DNA: TGCGCCAGCAGCCAAGACCAGATAACCCTCCACTTT
CDR3 protein: CASSQDQITLHF

J gene: TRBJ2-1
V gene: TRBV12-5
clone size: NA
D gene: NA
CDR3 DNA: TGTGCTAGTGGTTTGCCGGACAGTGCGTTCTTC
CDR3 protein: CASGLPDSAFF

J gene: TRBJ1-4
V gene: TRBV27
clone size: NA
D gene: TRBD1
CDR3 DNA: TGTGCCAGCGGACAGGGTCTGGGGGATGAAAAACTGTTTTTT
CDR3 protein: CASGQGLGDEKLFF

J gene: TRBJ1-6
V gene: TRBV2
clone size: NA
D gene: NA
CDR3 DNA: TGTGCCAGCAGTGATGAAGGGGAAGGGATTGGGTCACCCCTCCACTTT
CDR3 protein: CASSDEGEGIGSPLHF

J gene: TRBJ1-3
V gene: TRBV9
clone size: NA
D gene: NA
CDR3 DNA: TGTGCCAGCAGCGTAGGAGGGGGAACTGGAAACACCATATATTTT
CDR3 protein: CASSVGGGTGNTIYF

J gene: TRBJ1-1
V gene: TRBV30
clone size: once
D gene: TRBD1
CDR3 DNA: TGTGCCGGCGGGACAGGGTTTAGGGCTGAAGCTTTCTTT
CDR3 protein: CAGGTGFRAEAFF

J gene: TRBJ2-7
V gene: TRBV7-2
clone size: NA
D gene: NA
CDR3 DNA: TGTGCCAGCAGCTTTCTCCCGAGCGAGCCCGAAGAGCAGTACTTC
CDR3 protein: CASSFLPSEPEEQYF

J gene: TRBJ2-3
V gene: TRBV7-9
clone size: NA
D gene: TRBD2
CDR3 DNA: TGTGCCAGCAGCTCGCAGCGGGAGGGGGACACGCAGTATTTT
CDR3 protein: CASSSQREGDTQYF

J gene: TRBJ2-3
V gene: TRBV5-4
clone size: NA
D gene: NA
CDR3 DNA: TGTGCCAGCAGCCAGGGGGGCGGGGGGTCGGTAGATACGCAGTATTTT
CDR3 protein: CASSQGGGGSVDTQYF

J gene: TRBJ1-1
V gene: TRBV7-3
clone size: NA
D gene: NA
CDR3 DNA: TGTGCCAGCAGCTTAACCGGGACAAAGAACACTGAAGCTTTCTTT
CDR3 protein: CASSLTGTKNTEAFF

J gene: TRBJ1-3
V gene: TRBV4-1
clone size: NA
D gene: NA
CDR3 DNA: TGCGCCAGCAGCCAAGCGGCAGGCGGGCTACCGAGGGAGCGCTCTGGAAACACCATATATTTT
CDR3 protein: CASSQAAGGLPRERSGNTIYF

J gene: TRBJ2-1
V gene: TRBV19
clone size: NA
D gene: TRBD2
CDR3 DNA: TGTGCCAGTAGAGTATGGGCAAGCGGGAGTGGGGATGAGCAGTTCTTC
CDR3 protein: CASRVWASGSGDEQFF

J gene: TRBJ2-3
V gene: TRBV5-1
clone size: NA
D gene: NA
CDR3 DNA: TGCGCCAGCATCGGGTCGACAGATACGCAGTATTTT
CDR3 protein: CASIGSTDTQYF

J gene: TRBJ1-4
V gene: TRBV25-1
clone size: NA
D gene: NA
CDR3 DNA: TGTGCCAGCAGTGTAGGGGGAGCGCGACTGTTTTTT
CDR3 protein: CASSVGGARLFF

J gene: TRBJ2-1
V gene: TRBV6-5
clone size: NA
D gene: TRBD2
CDR3 DNA: TGTGCCAGCAGTTACTCTGGACTAGCGGGGAACAATGAGCAGTTCTTC
CDR3 protein: CASSYSGLAGNNEQFF

J gene: TRBJ1-1
V gene: TRBV19
clone size: NA
D gene: TRBD1
CDR3 DNA: TGTGCCAGTAGGGACAGGGTATCTGAAGCTTTCTTT
CDR3 protein: CASRDRVSEAFF

J gene: TRBJ1-4
V gene: TRBV9
clone size: NA
D gene: NA
CDR3 DNA: TGTGCCAGCAGCGGACCGACAGTGACTAATGAAAAACTGTTTTTT
CDR3 protein: CASSGPTVTNEKLFF

J gene: TRBJ2-4
V gene: TRBV7-9
clone size: NA
D gene: TRBD1
CDR3 DNA: TGTGCCAGCAGCTTAGACAGGGGGAAAAACATTCAGTACTTC
CDR3 protein: CASSLDRGKNIQYF

J gene: TRBJ2-3
V gene: TRBV4-1
clone size: NA
D gene: NA
CDR3 DNA: TGCGCCAGCAGCCAAGAGGGGGGTGGGACGCAGTATTTT
CDR3 protein: CASSQEGGGTQYF

J gene: TRBJ2-1
V gene: TRBV18
clone size: NA
D gene: NA
CDR3 DNA: TGTGCCAGCTCACCGAGGACTATTCCTGGTCTCAATGAGCAGTTCTTC
CDR3 protein: CASSPRTIPGLNEQFF

J gene: TRBJ2-1
V gene: TRBV5-1
clone size: NA
D gene: NA
CDR3 DNA: TGCGCCAGCTCCATGGAAGGACAGTGGTACAATGAGCAGTTCTTC
CDR3 protein: CASSMEGQWYNEQFF

J gene: TRBJ1-1
V gene: TRBV9
clone size: NA
D gene: NA
CDR3 DNA: TGTGCCAGCAGCGTTTGGGCAGTCCCGAACACTGAAGCTTTCTTT
CDR3 protein: CASSVWAVPNTEAFF

J gene: TRBJ2-3
V gene: TRBV7-2
clone size: NA
D gene: NA
CDR3 DNA: TGTGCCAGCAGCTTAAACCCAGCGGGTGAATTCACAGATACGCAGTATTTT
CDR3 protein: CASSLNPAGEFTDTQYF

J gene: TRBJ1-1
V gene: TRBV15
clone size: once
D gene: NA
CDR3 DNA: TGTGCCACCAGCACACTCGCCGGGACAAGGGGCTTGAACACTGAAGCTTTCTTT
CDR3 protein: CATSTLAGTRGLNTEAFF

J gene: TRBJ2-5
V gene: TRBV10-1
clone size: NA
D gene: TRBD2
CDR3 DNA: TGCGCCAGCAGCCGCGGACTAGCAGAGACCCAGTACTTC
CDR3 protein: CASSRGLAETQYF

J gene: TRBJ2-1
V gene: TRBV6-5
clone size: once
D gene: NA
CDR3 DNA: TGTGCCAGCAGTTACTCGACTAAGAGCTCCTACAATGAGCAGTTCTTC
CDR3 protein: CASSYSTKSSYNEQFF

J gene: TRBJ1-1
V gene: TRBV7-2
clone size: NA
D gene: NA
CDR3 DNA: TGTGCCAGCAGCTTCCTACAGAGAACTGAAGCTTTCTTT
CDR3 protein: CASSFLQRTEAFF

J gene: TRBJ2-1
V gene: TRBV9
clone size: NA
D gene: NA
CDR3 DNA: TGTGCCAGCAGCGTAGTAGCAGCAATCTACAATGAGCAGTTCTTC
CDR3 protein: CASSVVAAIYNEQFF